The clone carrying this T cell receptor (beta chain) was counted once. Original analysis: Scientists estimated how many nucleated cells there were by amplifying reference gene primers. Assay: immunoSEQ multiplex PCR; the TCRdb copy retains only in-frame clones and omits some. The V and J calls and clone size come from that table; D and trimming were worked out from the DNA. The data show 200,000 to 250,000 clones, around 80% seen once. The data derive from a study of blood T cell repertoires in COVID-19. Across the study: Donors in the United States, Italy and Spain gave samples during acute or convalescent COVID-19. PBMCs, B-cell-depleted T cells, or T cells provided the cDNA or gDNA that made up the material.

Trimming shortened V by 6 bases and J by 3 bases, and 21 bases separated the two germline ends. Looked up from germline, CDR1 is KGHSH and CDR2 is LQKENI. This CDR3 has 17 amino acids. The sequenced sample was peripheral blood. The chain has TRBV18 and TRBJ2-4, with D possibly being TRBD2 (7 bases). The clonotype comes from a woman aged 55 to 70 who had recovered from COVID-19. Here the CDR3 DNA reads TGTGCCAGCTCTCTCCAAGGGGGGGCGTTCGACAAAAACATTCAGTACTTC. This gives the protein CASSLQGGAFDKNIQYF. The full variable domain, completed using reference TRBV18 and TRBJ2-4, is NAGVMQNPRHLVRRRGQEARLRCSPMKGHSHVYWYRQLPEEGLKFMVYLQKENIIDESGMPKERFSAEFPKEGPSILRIQQVVRGDSAAYFCASSLQGGAFDKNIQYFGAGTRLSVL.